Following are 15 T cell receptor beta chains from one sample sequenced in a study of blood T cell repertoires in COVID-19. Some clones are missing from TCRdb's copy, which holds only in-frame ones; the method was immunoSEQ multiplex PCR. The table records 110,000 or so clones, about 85% of them present only once. Sequencing was done on a sample of peripheral blood. The origin of the receptors is a man aged 50 to 59 with acute or convalescent COVID-19.

The chain has TRBV9 and TRBJ1-5; D not resolved. This CDR3 spans 12 amino acids. Trimming took off 4 bases at V and 5 bases at J, with 7 bases between the two ends. The germline gives CDR1 SGDLS, CDR2 YYNGEE. CDR3 DNA sequence: TGTGCCAGCAGCCGCGGGTATCAGCCCCAGCATTTT. Residues: CASSRGYQPQHF.

The chain carries TRBV11-2 and TRBJ1-1; D unresolved. Germline-derived CDR1 and CDR2 are SGHAT and FQNNGV. The CDR3 totals 15 residues. Trimming pared 3 bases from V and 1 base from J, leaving 12 bases between. As DNA, the CDR3 is TGTGCCAGCAGCTTTTTTCAGGTCAGGAACACTGAAGCTTTCTTT. Its protein is CASSFFQVRNTEAFF.

The V gene is TRBV19, the J gene TRBJ1-3; 8 bases align to TRBD1. The CDR3 spans 17 residues. Germline assignment: CDR1 LNHDA and CDR2 SQIVND (reference sequence). V lost 9 bases to trimming and J lost 0 bases; unmatched junction nucleotides: 13. Here the CDR3 reads CASWDTGGRTSGNTIYF. CDR3 DNA: TGTGCCAGCTGGGACACAGGGGGTCGAACCTCTGGAAACACCATATATTTT.

By share of the sample, this clone is medium-sized. The chain recombines TRBV13 with TRBJ2-7; weak D call: TRBD1 (6 bases). The CDR3 extends over 14 amino acids. V was clipped by 0 bases and J by 6 bases, with 12 bases between them. Germline V gene data show CDR1 as PRHDT and CDR2 as FYEKMQ (reference sequence). CDR3 sequence reads: CASSLGDLRGEQYF. The CDR3 bases are TGTGCCAGCAGCTTAGGAGACCTCAGGGGCGAGCAGTACTTC.

The V and J genes are TRBV19 and TRBJ2-7, with 8 bases matching TRBD2. With 5 bases clipped from V and 3 bases from J, the junction kept 6 bases outside the gene matches. This CDR3 region has 14 residues. Germline V gene data show CDR1 as LNHDA and CDR2 as SQIVND (reference sequence). The CDR3 region has the DNA TGTGCCAGTAGTTCGGCTCGGGGGGGCTACGAGCAGTACTTC. It codes for CASSSARGGYEQYF.

The chain joins TRBV2 to TRBJ1-2, with D uncertain. This CDR3 is built from 13 residues. V was shortened by 8 bases and J by 3 bases, with 13 bases between the two germline ends. Germline lookup yields CDR1 SNHLY and CDR2 FYNNEI. The CDR3 region has the DNA TGTGCCAGCGGGGAGGGAACTCACTATGGCTACACCTTC. Encoded protein: CASGEGTHYGYTF.

The genes are TRBV30 and TRBJ1-1, with a tentative D call TRBD1 (5 bases). Trimming shortened V by 0 bases and J by 4 bases, and 6 bases separated the two germline ends. CDR3 length: 12 residues. CDR1 is GTSNPN, CDR2 SVGIG, per germline (reference sequence). CDR3 sequence reads: CAWSVGATEAFF. The CDR3 DNA is TGTGCCTGGAGTGTAGGGGCCACTGAAGCTTTCTTT.

The chain uses TRBV28 and TRBJ2-1; 11 bases align to TRBD1. With 6 bases clipped from V and 9 bases from J, the junction kept 13 bases outside the gene matches. The germline V gene encodes CDR1 MDHEN and CDR2 SYDVKM. The CDR3 covers 16 residues. CDR3 sequence (DNA): TGTGCCAGCAGGGACAGGGGGCTTGGGGATACAGGTGAGCAGTTCTTC. The encoded protein is CASRDRGLGDTGEQFF. The entire variable domain, with the rest obtained from reference TRBV28 and TRBJ2-1, is as follows: DVKVTQSSRYLVKRTGEKVFLECVQDMDHENMFWYRQDPGLGLRLIYFSYDVKMKEKGDIPEGYSVSREKKERFSLILESASTNQTSMYLCASRDRGLGDTGEQFFGPGTRLTVL.

This chain uses TRBV9 with TRBJ1-2; no reliable D call. This CDR3 spans 16 amino acids. Germline values: CDR1 SGDLS, CDR2 YYNGEE. V was clipped by 0 bases and J by 4 bases, with 16 bases between them. The CDR3 coding sequence is TGTGCCAGCAGCGTAGGTCGTGGCGGGAATAGCTATGGCTACACCTTC. Protein product: CASSVGRGGNSYGYTF. The full variable domain, with the rest looked up from reference TRBV9 and TRBJ1-2, is DSGVTQTPKHLITATGQRVTLRCSPRSGDLSVYWYQQSLDQGLQFLIQYYNGEERAKGNILERFSAQQFPDLHSELNLSSLELGDSALYFCASSVGRGGNSYGYTFGSGTRLTVV.

The genes are TRBV19 and TRBJ1-4, with TRBD1 matching over 10 bases. Germline trimming cut 7 bases from V and 7 bases from J; bases unmatched to any gene: 12. From germline, CDR1 is LNHDA and CDR2 SQIVND (reference sequence). The CDR3 loop spans 16 amino acids. In DNA form, the CDR3 reads TGTGCCAGTACTCTCCAGGCCGGACAGGGGGTTGAAAAACTGTTTTTT. The encoded protein is CASTLQAGQGVEKLFF.

CDR3 nucleotides: TGTGCCAGCAGTGAAAGGACAAATAATTCACCCCTCCACTTT. This translates into CASSERTNNSPLHF. The J gene is TRBJ1-6, the V gene TRBV6-1; weak D call: TRBD1 (5 bases). The CDR3 runs to 14 residues. Germline V gene data show CDR1 as MNHNS and CDR2 as SASEGT. Trimming stripped 2 bases from V and 5 bases from J, with 7 bases between.

This chain links TRBV6-5 with TRBJ1-1; 8 nucleotides agree with TRBD1. Germline assignment: CDR1 MNHEY and CDR2 SVGAGI. CDR3 length equals 15 residues. With V trimmed by 7 bases and J by 5 bases, 12 bases remained unmatched. The DNA for the CDR3 is TGTGCCAGCATCCCCGGACAGGGACGAGATACTGAAGCTTTCTTT. Protein: CASIPGQGRDTEAFF.

This clone has just one count. The same CDR3 arises from other DNA sequences in this sample as well. The genes are TRBV6-6 and TRBJ1-5; D remains ambiguous. The CDR3 totals 14 residues. CDR1 and CDR2 from the germline V gene are MNHNY and SVGAGI (reference sequence). V was shortened by 2 bases and J by 1 base, with 6 bases between the two germline ends. CDR3 bases: TGTGCCAGCAGTTACCCGGAGAGCAATCAGCCCCAGCATTTT. The encoded protein is CASSYPESNQPQHF.

The chain has TRBV10-1 and TRBJ2-1; D is uncertain. Germline CDR1 WNHNN, CDR2 SYGVQD (reference sequence). V was trimmed by 4 bases and J by 5 bases, leaving 9 bases between them. This CDR3 spans 13 amino acids. The CDR3 reads CASSAVRDNEQFF. In DNA, the CDR3 is TGCGCCAGCAGTGCGGTCCGGGACAATGAGCAGTTCTTC.

The chain uses TRBV30 and TRBJ1-1; the D gene is possibly TRBD1 (5 bases). Deletions cut 3 bases from V and 0 bases from J, with 11 bases between. CDR3 length: 14 residues. Germline-derived CDR1 and CDR2 are GTSNPN and SVGIG (reference sequence). The CDR3 sequence: CAWRNRNMNTEAFF. CDR3 sequence (DNA): TGTGCCTGGAGGAACAGGAACATGAACACTGAAGCTTTCTTT.